This T cell receptor (beta chain) was obtained from a study of Graves' ophthalmopathy and Graves' hyperthyroidism. At least ten counts were recorded for this clonotype. Its antigen is unidentified. Amplified TCR beta CDR3 regions were obtained using RNA transcripts as template. Second-round multiplex PCR came after a first-round RT-PCR that employed HTBI primers. TCRdb reanalysed the multiplex PCR reads using MiXCR and keeps one entry per CDR3 protein. The top ten clones hold 1.5% to 2% of a sample with roughly 400,000 distinct CDR3 sequences, about 16% of them seen once. Researchers turned away patients with other autoimmune diseases, uncontrolled infections, pregnancy or lactation. What supplied the PBMCs was 7.5 to 10 ml of fresh peripheral blood. Regarding the study as a whole: Detection in blood was also observed for most expanded thyroid clonotypes above 0.001 frequency.

CDR1 and CDR2 (germline): MNHEY, SVGAGI. V dropped 2 bases and J dropped 2 bases, with 10 bases sitting between them. This CDR3 has 14 residues. This clonotype originated in a woman aged 18-30 years with Graves' ophthalmopathy. The sample consisted of peripheral blood. The chain carries TRBV6-5 and TRBJ2-7, with D perhaps matching TRBD2 (6 bases). The CDR3 loop is CASSYGGTAYEQYF. The CDR3 DNA reads TGTGCCAGCAGTTACGGCGGGACGGCCTACGAGCAGTACTTC.